This T cell receptor beta chain is from a study of T cells in Graves' hyperthyroidism and ophthalmopathy (dated 2019 in TCRdb). Regarding the study in general: Peripheral blood samples were taken at initial diagnosis, before any treatment was given. For training and testing, the roughly 93 patients in the discovery cohort were randomly divided in a 7:3 ratio. The paper describes TCR Vbeta CDR3 sequencing of 135 peripheral blood samples, made up of about 41 ophthalmopathy patients, some 76 hyperthyroidism patients and around 17 progressor patients. To identify TCR V-J signatures that set the groups apart, the researchers used a discovery cohort of approximately 98 patients, made up of around 42 with Graves' ophthalmopathy and 57 with stable Graves' hyperthyroidism. An independent validation cohort of around 20 hyperthyroidism patients and 17 patients who later progressed to ophthalmopathy tested prospective prediction of ophthalmopathy. Once sampling was done, hyperthyroidism patients were given methimazole at a starting dose of 30 mg daily, whereas ophthalmopathy patients were given high-dose intravenous methylprednisolone. In several Graves' hyperthyroidism patients, the study also compared T-cell repertoires from thyroid tissue with T-cell repertoires from blood. The research as a whole found: In validation, the model predicted progression to ophthalmopathy with around 71% sensitivity and less than 80% specificity, a median of approximately 6.7 months before onset. A 13 V-J signature model separated ophthalmopathy from stable hyperthyroidism, with 87.88% sensitivity and 81.08% specificity in cross-validation and 80%/75% in testing. Sample size was not statistically predetermined, and blinding of investigators to group allocation was not performed. Most expanded thyroid clonotypes (frequency above 0.001) were also detected in blood, suggesting blood repertoires may reflect thyroid immune responses.

Ten or more counts support this clonotype. There is no known antigen for this receptor. The record has no base qualities; no much larger clone is one base away. Stable Graves' hyperthyroidism was defined as no progression to ophthalmopathy during 18 months of follow-up. Hyperthyroidism patients were aged 18 to 65 years and newly diagnosed, with disease duration of less than 2 months. Exclusion was applied to patients with uncontrolled infections, other autoimmune diseases, pregnancy or lactation. Diagnoses were established on the basis of clinical symptoms, serum thyroxine and TRAb, thyroid ultrasound, and orbital computed tomography. PBMCs were isolated from more than 8 ml of fresh peripheral blood by Ficoll-Paque density gradient centrifugation. Trizol reagent was used to extract total RNA, and RNA quality was then checked on an Agilent 2100 Bioanalyzer. The CDR3 sequence holds 13 residues, the cysteine and phenylalanine included. Here the CDR3 DNA is all that survives: 39 bases in frame from base 1. The V end gives up 7 bases and the J end 6 bases, leaving 5 bases in the junction not matched to a gene. CDR1 and CDR2 are read off the germline V gene as KGHDR and SFDVKD.

The TCR beta CDR3 regions were amplified from the RNA transcripts. The TCR CDR3 was subjected to a first round of RT-PCR using the HTBI primer set and the Qiagen OneStep RT-PCR kit. The libraries were constructed in a second round of multiplex PCR and then size-selected and purified. Libraries were sequenced paired-end with 100 bp reads on an Illumina HiSeq2000. Per the original workflow: SOAPnuke was used to process the raw data, throwing out any read that contained adapters or uncalled bases, had a mean Phred below 15, or lacked an exact constant-primer or identifier match. High-quality paired reads were merged with COPE v1.2.5, and unique nucleotide sequences were defined as clonotypes. MiTCR v1.1 was used to align clonotypes to the IMGT TRBV, TRBD and TRBJ reference segments. Analysis was restricted to V-J combinations with a frequency above 0.0001, which covered 99.2% of repertoires. A TCS score was defined as the ratio between F50 (clonal expansion) and ExV (chaos), using BLOSUM62-based TCRdist between CDR3 peptides within each V-J. Welch's t-statistics and random forest reduced 500 to 550 V-J features to some 14, which were used in a naive Bayes classifier (R e1071). TCRdb reworked the public reads: Q25 trimming with fastp, MiXCR clone assembly, productive beta chains retained. A single entry per CDR3 protein holds the most common genes and DNA from its merged rows. The V and J calls follow TCRdb's processing rather than the paper's. Here the sample has 550,000 to 800,000 distinct CDR3 sequences; roughly 17% occur a single time. The ten top clones hold 15% to 18% of the sample.

The clonotype comes from a man in his fifties with Graves' hyperthyroidism. The chain was built from TRBV24-1 and TRBJ1-2; the central 9 bases match TRBD1. Input material: blood. The CDR3: CATRDRGIDGYTF. The nucleotide sequence reads as follows: TGTGCCACCAGAGACAGGGGGATCGATGGCTACACCTTC.